These T cell receptor beta chains were read from a single sample in a study of blood T cells in healthy people across ages. TCRdb recomputed calls from the 5' RACE reads with MiXCR, one row per CDR3 protein. The sample shows 650,000 to 1,000,000 distinct CDR3 sequences, under 40% of them seen only once. What was sequenced was blood. Every receptor here comes from a man between 18 and 35 years old in good health. Both conserved end residues are trimmed from each CDR3. Rows give clone size only sometimes, using once, few, many, or a class for an expanded clone.

J gene	V gene	clone size	CDR3 protein
TRBJ2-5	TRBV4-3	.	ASSQDHGTGETQY
TRBJ2-1	TRBV20-1	few	SAIGHSSYNEQF
TRBJ2-7	TRBV20-1	.	SAREGWEQY
TRBJ2-2	TRBV4-1	.	ASSPRLAGLSTGELF
TRBJ2-1	TRBV5-1	.	ASSLRGDRGGNEQF
TRBJ1-1	TRBV29-1	few	SVAKTGENTEAF
TRBJ1-6	TRBV12-3/TRBV12-4	.	ASRNGQFNSPLH
TRBJ2-3	TRBV7-2	many	ASNGLATDTQY
.	TRBV5-1	few	ASSLGSGGPYNEQY
TRBJ1-6	TRBV5-1	.	ASSLEDRDSPLH
TRBJ2-1	TRBV27	.	ASSLSWEQF
TRBJ2-5	TRBV7-2	few	ASSFRLAGAGGTQY
TRBJ1-1	TRBV12-3/TRBV12-4	few	ASSSGDGDTEAF
TRBJ2-3	TRBV6-5	.	ASSTTGGRNTQY
TRBJ2-2	TRBV5-5	.	ASNAGGSGELF
TRBJ2-3	TRBV20-1	.	SAPTRVTDMQY
TRBJ1-2	TRBV12-3/TRBV12-4	once	ASSPGGDWDGYT
TRBJ1-2	TRBV29-1	.	SVEADIYGYT
TRBJ2-3	TRBV28	many	ASSSGTTGTQY
TRBJ2-3	TRBV7-3	.	ASSLGPTTNRDLRGDTQY
TRBJ2-3	TRBV6-6	.	ASSYPTSGGASDTQY
TRBJ2-2	TRBV29-1	few	SVRRMSSGDLNTGELF
TRBJ1-1	TRBV20-1	.	SARIRDRGYTEAF
TRBJ1-4	TRBV13	few	ASSPRSQGDEKLF
TRBJ2-5	TRBV29-1	.	SVEGLGRGDETQY
TRBJ1-1	TRBV4-3	few	AGSQTGERTEAF
TRBJ1-3	TRBV7-2	.	ASSRVPSGNTIY
TRBJ1-6	TRBV7-2	.	ASSTRGRAYNSPLH
TRBJ1-2	TRBV29-1	.	SGGDRNKGYT
TRBJ1-1	TRBV4-3	.	ASSQALGAENTEAF